This entry lists 21 T cell receptor beta chains sequenced from one sample in a study of shared clonotypes between healthy human individuals. Profiling relied on immunoSEQ multiplex PCR, and the TCRdb table lists in-frame clones only, not all of them. The profile shows more than 2 million clones, 95% of them singletons. The specimen sequenced was naive CD4+ T cells sorted from blood. Specified subset: CD45RA+ positively selected. Every receptor here comes from a man between 18 and 35 years old in good health.

A single count supports this clone. The rearrangement joins TRBV5-4 to TRBJ2-1; D may correspond to TRBD1 or TRBD2 (5 bases each). CDR1 and CDR2 (germline): SGHNT, YYREEE (reference sequence). The V end lost 5 bases, the J end lost 3 bases, and 12 bases lay between the germline ends. This CDR3 comprises 14 residues. In DNA, the CDR3 is TGTGCCAGCAGACCCGGGACGAACTACAATGAGCAGTTCTTC. Translating it yields CASRPGTNYNEQFF.

J is TRBJ2-7 and V is TRBV30, with D tentatively TRBD1 (6 bases). Germline lookup yields CDR1 GTSNPN and CDR2 SVGIG (reference sequence). The ends were cut back, 1 base at V and 2 bases at J, with 15 bases in the middle. There are 15 residues in the CDR3. CDR3 nucleotides: TGTGCCTGGAGTGCAAAAGAACAGGGACCCTACGAGCAGTACTTC. It specifies CAWSAKEQGPYEQYF.

The V gene is TRBV4-3, the J gene TRBJ2-1; 11 bases agree with TRBD2. This CDR3 contains 18 residues. CDR1 LGHNA and CDR2 YSLEER come from the germline V gene. V lost 2 bases to trimming and J lost 0 bases; unmatched junction nucleotides: 6. The CDR3, as DNA: TGCGCCAGCAGCCAAAATAGCGGGAGGGTCGGCTCCTACAATGAGCAGTTCTTC. This translates into CASSQNSGRVGSYNEQFF.

This chain joins TRBV10-2 and TRBJ2-3, with 10 nucleotides matching TRBD2. The V gene end was trimmed by 4 bases and the J gene end by 3 bases; junction bases not matched to a gene: 7. This CDR3 has 16 residues. Germline V CDR1 and CDR2: WSHSY, SAAADI. CDR3 residues: CASSGVLTSGTDTQYF. As DNA, the CDR3 is TGCGCCAGCAGTGGGGTTTTGACTAGCGGGACAGATACGCAGTATTTT.

The V and J genes are TRBV5-1 and TRBJ1-5; TRBD1 might be the D (5 bases). The CDR3 loop spans 15 amino acids. Germline CDR1 reads SGHRS; CDR2 reads YFSETQ. Deletions cut 4 bases from V and 3 bases from J, with 14 bases between. This chain's CDR3 is CASSPLGGNNQPQHF. CDR3 DNA: TGCGCCAGCAGCCCCCTTGGGGGAAACAATCAGCCCCAGCATTTT.

CDR3 region: CASSYDPRGRETQYF. CDR3 bases: TGTGCCAGCAGTTACGACCCAAGGGGGCGAGAGACCCAGTACTTC. The V gene is TRBV6-5, the J gene TRBJ2-5; TRBD1 matches 7 bases. Trimming removed 2 bases from V and 4 bases from J; junction bases left unmatched: 7. The CDR3 is made up of 15 amino acids. Germline V lookup: CDR1 MNHEY, CDR2 SVGAGI.

Worth noting for this clone: Within the sample, other DNA sequences also encode this same CDR3. The gene calls are TRBV5-1 and TRBJ2-5, with D unresolved. V was shortened by 2 bases and J by 3 bases, with 8 bases between the two germline ends. CDR3 length equals 13 residues. Per the germline V gene, CDR1 is SGHRS and CDR2 is YFSETQ. CDR3 sequence (DNA): TGCGCCAGCAGCTTAGGACCCAAAGAGACCCAGTACTTC. Amino acid sequence: CASSLGPKETQYF.

The chain employs TRBV18 and TRBJ2-4, with D possibly matching TRBD1 (6 bases). The length of the CDR3 is 14 residues. Germline values: CDR1 KGHSH, CDR2 LQKENI. V was clipped by 2 bases and J by 5 bases, with 10 bases between them. The CDR3 DNA sequence: TGTGCCAGCTCACCAAGTTCAGGGGAAAACATTCAGTACTTC. Its protein product is CASSPSSGENIQYF.

The chain uses TRBV7-2 and TRBJ2-7; D unresolved. The CDR3 consists of 13 residues. The V gene lost 0 bases and the J gene lost 4 bases, with 7 bases spanning the gap. The germline V gene has CDR1 SGHTA and CDR2 FQGNSA. The chain's CDR3 is CASSLAAGYEQYF. The CDR3 region has the DNA TGTGCCAGCAGCTTAGCGGCCGGGTACGAGCAGTACTTC.

The chain carries TRBV2 and TRBJ2-7, with 9 bases identical to TRBD1. From germline, CDR1 is SNHLY and CDR2 FYNNEI. The CDR3 loop spans 14 amino acids. Trimming at V came to 10 bases and at J to 0 bases, leaving 7 bases not matched to a gene. The DNA of the CDR3 is TGTGCCATCACCGGGACAGGGAGCTCCTACGAGCAGTACTTC. Amino acids: CAITGTGSSYEQYF.

The genes are TRBV10-3 and TRBJ1-1, with D unclear. V was shortened by 5 bases and J by 4 bases, with 11 bases between the two germline ends. The CDR3 spans 13 residues. Germline CDR1 is ENHRY and CDR2 is SYGVKD. The CDR3 nucleotides are TGTGCCATCAGTTCCCCTGGTACCACTGAAGCTTTCTTT. This codes for CAISSPGTTEAFF.

The J gene is TRBJ2-5, the V gene TRBV4-2, with 7 positions matching TRBD2. This CDR3 region has 16 residues. Germline V CDR1 and CDR2: LGHNA, YNFKEQ. Losses at the gene ends were 3 bases for V and 4 bases for J; bases not matched to a gene: 11. CDR3 amino acids: CASSHSALAETETQYF. DNA of the CDR3: TGTGCCAGCAGCCATTCCGCGCTAGCGGAGACAGAGACCCAGTACTTC.

The chain links TRBV6-6 to TRBJ1-5, with D perhaps matching TRBD1 (6 bases). The CDR3 covers 15 residues. CDR1 and CDR2 (germline): MNHNY, SVGAGI (reference sequence). V was pared by 6 bases and J by 0 bases, with 12 bases between. The CDR3 is CASSPTGSSNQPQHF. In DNA form, the CDR3 reads TGTGCCAGCAGCCCCACAGGGAGTAGCAATCAGCCCCAGCATTTT.

This chain links TRBV2 with TRBJ2-2; D possibly corresponds to TRBD2 (6 bases). V was trimmed by 7 bases and J by 5 bases, leaving 17 bases between them. Germline V gene lookup returns CDR1 SNHLY and CDR2 FYNNEI. The CDR3 totals 15 residues. The CDR3 is CASISGRTPTGELFF. The CDR3 DNA reads as TGTGCCAGCATCAGCGGGCGGACACCGACCGGGGAGCTGTTTTTT.

In its sample, this clone was seen once. The V and J genes are TRBV28 and TRBJ1-4; 12 positions agree with TRBD1. This CDR3 spans 15 amino acids. From germline, CDR1 is MDHEN and CDR2 SYDVKM. Trimming cost V 3 bases and J 7 bases; bases outside gene matches: 3. The CDR3, as DNA: TGTGCCAGCAGTTTTTTGGGACAGGGGGCTGAAAAACTGTTTTTT. Amino acid sequence: CASSFLGQGAEKLFF.

The chain recombines TRBV7-9 with TRBJ2-3; D call uncertain. CDR1 and CDR2 (germline): SEHNR, FQNEAQ (reference sequence). The V gene lost 5 bases and the J gene lost 8 bases, with 17 bases spanning the gap. This CDR3 spans 14 amino acids. DNA for the CDR3: TGTGCCAGCAGCCCTCGACTTGAAAACCGTACGCAGTATTTT. This gives the protein CASSPRLENRTQYF.

The rearrangement uses TRBV5-1 and TRBJ2-7; perhaps D is TRBD1 or TRBD2 (6 bases each). V gave up 0 bases and J gave up 5 bases, with 18 bases separating them. The CDR3 runs 16 residues. Germline V gene sequence: CDR1 SGHRS, CDR2 YFSETQ. In DNA form, the CDR3 reads TGCGCCAGCAGCTTGGCCCGCGGGACAATAAGAGACGAGCAGTACTTC. It translates to CASSLARGTIRDEQYF.

The chain is built from TRBV5-1 and TRBJ1-1; 7 bases align to TRBD1. V was pared by 2 bases and J by 0 bases, with 4 bases of the junction left unmatched. Per the germline V gene, CDR1 is SGHRS and CDR2 is YFSETQ. The CDR3 is made up of 15 amino acids. CDR3 sequence: CASSLGQVVNTEAFF. Here the CDR3 DNA reads TGCGCCAGCAGCTTAGGACAGGTAGTGAACACTGAAGCTTTCTTT. Looking up the rest from reference TRBV5-1 and TRBJ1-1 gives the full variable domain: KAGVTQTPRYLIKTRGQQVTLSCSPISGHRSVSWYQQTPGQGLQFLFEYFSETQRNKGNFPGRFSGRQFSNSRSEMNVSTLELGDSALYLCASSLGQVVNTEAFFGQGTRLTVV.

The gene calls are TRBV19 and TRBJ2-2; D is unclear. Germline-derived CDR1 and CDR2 are LNHDA and SQIVND (reference sequence). V was pared by 5 bases and J by 6 bases, with 7 bases between. The CDR3 spans 12 residues. The CDR3 DNA is TGTGCCAGTAGTGTCGGACCCGGGGAGCTGTTTTTT. This translates into CASSVGPGELFF.

Note on this clone: This may stem from a read error, because a much larger clone lies one nucleotide away. The chain recombines TRBV7-9 with TRBJ2-5, with D possibly being TRBD2 (5 bases). Germline lookup yields CDR1 SEHNR and CDR2 FQNEAQ (reference sequence). V lost 5 bases and J 4 bases, leaving 5 bases between the germline ends. CDR3 size: 11 residues. Here the CDR3 DNA reads TGTGCCAGCAGCGGAGGAGAGACCCAGTACTTC. Translated, it gives CASSGGETQYF.

The V call is TRBV5-1, the J call TRBJ2-5; 11 bases are shared with TRBD2. The CDR3 is 15 amino acids. From germline, CDR1 is SGHRS and CDR2 YFSETQ. V gave up 2 bases and J gave up 5 bases; unmatched junction bases: 5. CDR3 sequence: CASSFSGRARETQYF. As DNA, the CDR3 is TGCGCCAGCAGCTTTAGCGGGAGGGCCCGGGAGACCCAGTACTTC.